The 8 T cell receptor beta chains below come from one sample, sequenced in a study of regulatory T cells in long-lasting Graves disease (dated by TCRdb to the early 2020s). The library was prepared using multiplex PCR. The run used an Illumina HiSeq 4000. To build TCR beta libraries, CDR3 regions were amplified by Arm-PCR using iRepertoire HTBI primers. TCRdb trimmed the raw reads at Q25, called clones with MiXCR and kept productive beta chains. Every entry covers one CDR3 protein and lists the most common genes and DNA from its rows. This sample holds about 200,000 distinct CDR3 sequences; approximately 20% were observed only once. 22% of the sample is in the top ten clones. The intended sense of this specimen's time point label: newly diagnosed GD, antithyroid drugs for less than 3 months. For both TCR sequencing and RNA sequencing, RNA was extracted from PBMCs in TRIzol. The material was peripheral blood mononuclear cells (PBMCs), obtained at new diagnosis, from a patient treated with antithyroid drugs. The source of these receptors is a female donor with Graves disease.

This clonotype showed up many times. The V and J genes are TRBV24-1 and TRBJ2-2; possible D gene TRBD1, 5 bases. Germline V lookup: CDR1 KGHDR, CDR2 SFDVKD. Trimming shortened V by 10 bases and J by 0 bases, and 11 bases separated the two germline ends. The CDR3 length is 14 residues. The CDR3, as DNA: TGTGCCACTTCGGCACAGGCGAACACCGGGGAGCTGTTTTTT. Its protein is CATSAQANTGELFF.

This clonotype was counted at least ten times. This chain links TRBV11-3 with TRBJ2-7; 7 bases are a match to TRBD1. This CDR3 is built from 12 residues. V lost 5 bases to trimming and J lost 6 bases; unmatched junction nucleotides: 4. CDR1 and CDR2 from the germline V gene are SGHNT and YENEEA. CDR3 in amino acids: CASSDGTAEQYF. The CDR3 nucleotides are TGTGCCAGCAGCGACGGGACAGCCGAGCAGTACTTC.

The chain links TRBV3-1 to TRBJ2-7, with D perhaps matching TRBD2 (6 bases). Trimming took 4 bases from V and 7 from J, leaving 17 bases between them. The CDR3 is 14 residues long. Germline V CDR1 and CDR2: LGHDT, YNNKEL (reference sequence). Here the CDR3 DNA reads TGTGCCAGCAGCCCGGCGGCGGGAAGTGGGGAGCAGTACTTC. Encoded protein: CASSPAAGSGEQYF.

This clonotype showed up many times. The chain couples TRBV27 to TRBJ1-4, with unresolved D. V was pared by 5 bases and J by 4 bases, with 8 bases between. The germline gives CDR1 MNHEY, CDR2 SMNVEV (reference sequence). The CDR3 contains 13 residues. Here the CDR3 reads CASSRKYNEKLFF. As DNA, the CDR3 is TGTGCCAGCAGTAGGAAGTATAATGAAAAACTGTTTTTT.

This clonotype has ten or more counts. Mismatch with germline at one junction end may stem from a read error. This chain links TRBV3-1 with TRBJ2-7; tentative D call: TRBD2 (5 bases). This CDR3 is 13 amino acids long. Germline assignment: CDR1 LGHDT and CDR2 YNNKEL (reference sequence). The CDR3 coding sequence is TGTGCCAGCAGCCAAGGTAGGGAGACTCTTCTAGGCTTC. Protein sequence: CASSQGRETLLGF.

The CDR3 coding sequence is TGTGCCAGCAGTCGACAGGTGGGGACTGAAGCTTTCTTT. Translated: CASSRQVGTEAFF. The chain recombines TRBV6-1 with TRBJ1-1, with a weak D call TRBD1 (6 bases). The V and J ends lost 5 bases and 5 bases respectively, with 12 bases between them. Germline CDR1 MNHNS, CDR2 SASEGT. This CDR3 has 13 amino acids.

This clonotype has more than one count but fewer than ten. The CDR3, as DNA: TGCAGTGCTAGACGCGGGCAGTCCGGGGAGCAGTACTTC. Amino acid sequence: CSARRGQSGEQYF. The chain joins TRBV20-1 to TRBJ2-7; tentative D call: TRBD2 (5 bases). This CDR3 is built from 13 residues. Germline assignment: CDR1 DFQATT and CDR2 SNEGSKA (reference sequence). Trimming left V 2 bases short and J 7 bases short, with 15 bases between.

Many counts were recorded for this clonotype. The rearrangement joins TRBV7-9 to TRBJ2-3; D gene unclear. Germline-derived CDR1 and CDR2 are SEHNR and FQNEAQ (reference sequence). The V and J ends lost 3 bases and 4 bases respectively, with 8 bases between them. The CDR3 length is 13 residues. For the CDR3, the DNA is TGTGCCAGCAGCTTCCCCTTCGCAGATACGCAGTATTTT. This codes for CASSFPFADTQYF. Full variable domain (missing parts from reference TRBV7-9 and TRBJ2-3): DTGVSQNPRHKITKRGQNVTFRCDPISEHNRLYWYRQTLGQGPEFLTYFQNEAQLEKSRLLSDRFSAERPKGSFSTLEIQRTEQGDSAMYLCASSFPFADTQYFGPGTRLTVL.